These T cell receptor beta chains were read from a single sample in a study of blood T cell repertoires in COVID-19. The repertoire was sequenced with immunoSEQ multiplex PCR; TCRdb's copy has only in-frame clones and lacks some. The table records 90,000 to 120,000 clones, around 82% of them present only once. The sequencing input was peripheral blood. The receptors were gathered from a human donor in a cohort sampled during active COVID-19. The CDR3 runs from the conserved cysteine through the conserved F or W. D genes are given only for firm matches. The size of a clone is reported for some rows only, either as once, few or many, or as a class for expanded clones.

size	V	D	J	CDR3	DNA
.	TRBV4-3	.	TRBJ2-3	CASSQEVAREIADTQYF	TGCGCCAGCAGCCAAGAGGTCGCCCGGGAGATTGCGGATACGCAGTATTTT
.	TRBV14	.	TRBJ2-5	CASCQREETQYF	TGTGCCAGCTGCCAGCGGGAAGAGACCCAGTACTTC
.	TRBV28	TRBD1	TRBJ2-1	CASSEDRGRNEQFF	TGTGCCAGCAGTGAGGACAGGGGGCGTAATGAGCAGTTCTTC
few	TRBV25-1	TRBD1	TRBJ1-1	CASVGQANTEAFF	TGTGCCAGTGTCGGACAGGCGAACACTGAAGCTTTCTTT
few	TRBV12-3/TRBV12-4	.	TRBJ2-1	CASSLYIGNEQFF	TGTGCCAGCAGTTTGTATATCGGGAATGAGCAGTTCTTC
.	TRBV6-5	.	TRBJ2-3	CASSPGGWPTDTQYF	TGTGCCAGCAGCCCCGGAGGCTGGCCCACAGATACGCAGTATTTT
.	TRBV2	.	TRBJ2-1	CASSGGRGIYNEQFF	TGTGCCAGCAGTGGGGGCAGGGGAATTTACAATGAGCAGTTCTTC
.	TRBV3-1/TRBV3-2	.	TRBJ2-5	CASSQDIRETQYF	TGTGCCAGCAGCCAAGATATCCGAGAGACCCAGTACTTC
.	TRBV5-1	.	TRBJ1-1	CASSLGQAGNTEAFF	TGCGCCAGCAGCTTGGGACAGGCTGGGAACACTGAAGCTTTCTTT
.	TRBV30	TRBD2	TRBJ2-2	CAWSRGRVQAGELFF	TGTGCCTGGAGCCGGGGGAGGGTACAGGCCGGGGAGCTGTTTTTT
once	TRBV19	TRBD1	TRBJ1-4	CASSRDRNEGKLFF	TGTGCCAGTAGTAGGGACAGGAATGAAGGAAAACTGTTTTTT